This TCR beta chain was found in a study of metastatic and nonmetastatic thyroid tumors. No treatment had been given to any patient before thyroid surgery. Germline V gene lookup returns CDR1 ENHRY and CDR2 SYGVKD. This CDR3 region has 12 residues. Trimming left V 10 bases short and J 2 bases short, with 11 bases between. TCRdb recomputed clones from the PCR reads via MiXCR. The data contain 15,000 to 20,000 clones, about 23% of them singletons. The gene calls are TRBV10-3 and TRBJ1-1; no firm D call. The receptor was derived from a male donor with papillary thyroid cancer or a benign thyroid nodule (not recorded which). Some clones in this sample may be carry-over from other donors' samples. Sequencing was carried out using tumor tissue. CDR3 sequence (DNA): TGTGCCACAGGCGGCTCAAACACTGAAGCTTTCTTT. This sequence encodes CATGGSNTEAFF.